The entry below gives a single TCR beta chain sequence along with its context. An amount of RNA that ranged from roughly 0.45 to 1 ug was reverse transcribed with random hexamers. TCRdb passed the immunoSEQ multiplex PCR reads through MiXCR, listing each CDR3 protein once. The data contain over 350,000 distinct CDR3 sequences, more than 70% of them singletons. This CDR3 is built from 14 residues. Between the trimmed V and J ends, which lost 2 bases and 4 bases, there was a span of 6 bases. The entry originates in a study of CD8 T cells in Susac syndrome. The chain links TRBV12-3 or TRBV12-4 to TRBJ1-6; D ambiguous. The sample consisted of CD8+ T cells from PBMCs. This receptor was obtained from a human donor with multiple sclerosis. The CDR3 sequence: CASSLSLYNSPLHF. In nucleotides, the CDR3 is TGTGCCAGCAGTTTATCCTTGTATAATTCACCCCTCCACTTT.